The T cell receptor (beta chain) described here comes from a study of lymphopenia after photon versus proton radiotherapy. Per the germline V gene, CDR1 is SGHVS and CDR2 is FQNEAQ. The V and J ends lost 5 bases and 5 bases, in that order; junction bases with no gene match: 8. This CDR3 spans 16 amino acids. As regards this clone: As yet, its antigen is unknown.

Here immunoSEQ multiplex PCR was the method, and the copy in TCRdb shows in-frame clones only, minus some. The table includes around 25,000 clones, about 92% detected once. Study observations and caveats: Post-nadir diversity loss with photons came from oligoclonal expansion, particularly CD8+ Temra cells. Photon-treated patients lost naive T cells and TCR diversity; proton-treated stayed stable. Larger post-nadir TCR diversity loss correlated inversely with survival in deceased patients.

The source is a woman aged 45-65 years with cholangiocarcinoma. The chain combines TRBV7-8 with TRBJ2-1, with TRBD2 matching 11 bases. The material sequenced was peripheral blood, taken from a patient treated with photon-based radiotherapy. CDR3 DNA sequence: TGTGCCAGCAGCCCTCTGCGACTAGCGGGGAACAATGAGCAGTTCTTC. The encoded protein is CASSPLRLAGNNEQFF.